These 11 T cell receptor beta chains originate from one sample sequenced in a study of blood T cell repertoires in COVID-19. The assay was immunoSEQ multiplex PCR, and TCRdb's table has in-frame clones only and misses some. The sample lists about 130,000 clones; 85% to 90% were seen once. Sequencing was performed on peripheral blood. The receptors here all came from an older man with active COVID-19.

This rearrangement joins TRBV6-6 to TRBJ2-7; D ambiguous. CDR3 length: 14 residues. The V end was cut by 5 bases, the J end by 4 bases, with 15 bases between. Germline V gene sequence: CDR1 MNHNY, CDR2 SVGAGI (reference sequence). CDR3 in DNA: TGTGCCAGCAGTCCCACCGAGCTCCCTTACGAGCAGTACTTC. Amino acids: CASSPTELPYEQYF.

This clone was seen more than once but under ten times. The chain links TRBV5-1 to TRBJ2-1, with a weak D call TRBD2 (5 bases). Per germline, CDR1 SGHRS and CDR2 YFSETQ. Trimming stripped 3 bases from V and 0 bases from J, with 10 bases between. CDR3 size: 15 residues. DNA of the CDR3: TGCGCCAGCAGCTCGGACTCCAGCTCCTACAATGAGCAGTTCTTC. This translates into CASSSDSSSYNEQFF.

This sequence joins TRBV3-1 (or the pseudogene TRBV3-2) and TRBJ2-1, with 10 bases aligning to TRBD2. Trimming took 0 bases from V and 4 from J; bases not matched to a gene: 0. This CDR3 has 15 residues. Germline loops: CDR1 LGHDT, CDR2 YNNKEL (reference sequence). CDR3 loop: CASSQEGLAYNEQFF. In nucleotides, the CDR3 is TGTGCCAGCAGCCAAGAGGGACTAGCGTACAATGAGCAGTTCTTC.

On this clone itself: This CDR3 is also generated by other DNA sequences in the sample. This chain links TRBV7-2 with TRBJ2-7, with 10 bases fitting TRBD1. The CDR3 length is 14 residues. V lost 5 bases to trimming and J lost 2 bases; unmatched junction nucleotides: 3. CDR1 is SGHTA, CDR2 FQGNSA, per germline. CDR3 bases: TGTGCCAGCAGCCCCGGACAGGGGGCCTACGAGCAGTACTTC. Translated, it gives CASSPGQGAYEQYF.

The chain has TRBV15 and TRBJ2-1, with TRBD2 identical over 12 bases. This CDR3 region has 16 residues. In germline, CDR1 is LNHNV, CDR2 YYDKDF (reference sequence). J lost 7 bases, V lost 2 bases, and 6 bases had no gene match. CDR3 protein: CATSRSAGLAGNEQFF. CDR3 nucleotide sequence: TGTGCCACCAGCAGATCCGCCGGACTAGCGGGAAATGAGCAGTTCTTC.

The chain carries TRBV5-1 and TRBJ2-7; 10 bases agree with TRBD1. In germline, CDR1 is SGHRS, CDR2 YFSETQ. Trimming removed 0 bases from V and 6 bases from J; junction bases left unmatched: 9. The length of the CDR3 is 16 residues. DNA for the CDR3: TGCGCCAGCAGCTTGGGTTCGGGACAGGGGTCACTCGAGCAGTACTTC. Translating it yields CASSLGSGQGSLEQYF. Combining the CDR3 with reference TRBV5-1 and TRBJ2-7 gives the whole variable domain KAGVTQTPRYLIKTRGQQVTLSCSPISGHRSVSWYQQTPGQGLQFLFEYFSETQRNKGNFPGRFSGRQFSNSRSEMNVSTLELGDSALYLCASSLGSGQGSLEQYFGPGTRLTVT.

The sample holds one count of this clone. The chain combines TRBV18 with TRBJ2-7; D perhaps matches TRBD1 (6 bases). V lost 3 bases, J lost 7 bases, and 13 bases lay in between. This CDR3 is built from 13 residues. In germline, CDR1 is KGHSH, CDR2 LQKENI. The CDR3, as DNA: TGTGCCAGCTCACCGGACAGATTTGGGGAGCAGTACTTC. It specifies CASSPDRFGEQYF.

This chain uses TRBV27 with TRBJ2-7, with 9 bases aligning to TRBD1. Trimming took 5 bases from V and 2 from J; bases not matched to a gene: 13. Germline V CDR1 and CDR2: MNHEY, SMNVEV (reference sequence). The CDR3 has 17 amino acids. This CDR3 reads CASSGNPGTGLPYEQYF. As DNA, the CDR3 is TGTGCCAGCAGTGGAAACCCCGGGACAGGGCTACCCTACGAGCAGTACTTC.

This chain uses TRBV19 with TRBJ1-2; D unresolved. The CDR3 extends over 11 amino acids. In germline, CDR1 is LNHDA, CDR2 SQIVND (reference sequence). The V end was cut by 9 bases, the J end by 5 bases, with 10 bases between. As DNA, the CDR3 is TGTGCCAGCCGATCGACTTATGGCTACACCTTC. It is translated as CASRSTYGYTF.

This clone was seen only a few times. The chain combines TRBV28 with TRBJ1-4; 8 bases match TRBD1. The CDR3 runs 15 residues. CDR1 and CDR2 from the germline V gene are MDHEN and SYDVKM. Trimming removed 8 bases from V and 6 bases from J; junction bases left unmatched: 11. CDR3 in amino acids: CASRNPGQAYEKLFF. CDR3 nucleotide sequence: TGTGCCAGCCGAAACCCGGGACAGGCGTATGAAAAACTGTTTTTT.

The CDR3 protein is CASSMAAGSSYNEQFF. The CDR3 nucleotides are TGTGCCAGTAGTATGGCCGCAGGGTCTTCTTACAATGAGCAGTTCTTC. This chain joins TRBV19 and TRBJ2-1; TRBD1 might be the D (5 bases). The germline gives CDR1 LNHDA, CDR2 SQIVND (reference sequence). Trimming removed 3 bases at V and 4 bases at J, with 16 bases between. The length of the CDR3 is 16 residues.